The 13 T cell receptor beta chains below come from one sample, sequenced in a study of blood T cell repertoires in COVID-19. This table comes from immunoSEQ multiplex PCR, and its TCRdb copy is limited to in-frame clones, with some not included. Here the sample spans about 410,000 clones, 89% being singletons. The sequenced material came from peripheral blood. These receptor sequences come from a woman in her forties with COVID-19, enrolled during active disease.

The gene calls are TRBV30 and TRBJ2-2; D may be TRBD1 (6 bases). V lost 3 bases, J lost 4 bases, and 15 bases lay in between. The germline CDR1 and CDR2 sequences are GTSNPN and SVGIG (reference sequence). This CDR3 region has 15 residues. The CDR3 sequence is CAWSPPGHITGELFF. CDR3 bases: TGTGCCTGGAGCCCACCGGGACATATCACCGGGGAGCTGTTTTTT. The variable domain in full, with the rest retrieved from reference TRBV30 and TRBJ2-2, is SQTIHQWPATLVQPVGSPLSLECTVEGTSNPNLYWYRQAAGRGLQLLFYSVGIGQISSEVPQNLSASRPQDRQFILSSKKLLLSDSGFYLCAWSPPGHITGELFFGEGSRLTVL.

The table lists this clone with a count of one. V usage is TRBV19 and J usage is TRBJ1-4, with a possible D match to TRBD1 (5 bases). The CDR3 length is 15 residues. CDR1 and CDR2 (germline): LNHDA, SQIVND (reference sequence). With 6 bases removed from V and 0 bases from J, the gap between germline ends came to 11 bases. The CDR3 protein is CASSGTGATNEKLFF. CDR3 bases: TGTGCCAGTAGCGGAACAGGAGCAACTAATGAAAAACTGTTTTTT.

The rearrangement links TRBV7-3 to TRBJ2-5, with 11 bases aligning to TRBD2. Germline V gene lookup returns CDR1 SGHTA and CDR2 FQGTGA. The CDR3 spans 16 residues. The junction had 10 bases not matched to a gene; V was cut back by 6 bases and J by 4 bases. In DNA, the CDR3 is TGTGCCAGCAGAGTCGCCGGGACTAGCGGACCAGAGACCCAGTACTTC. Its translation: CASRVAGTSGPETQYF.

The CDR3 DNA sequence: TGTGCCAGCAGCCAAGTGACAGGGGGAGGTAACTATGGCTACACCTTC. It is translated as CASSQVTGGGNYGYTF. The chain recombines TRBV3-1 (or the pseudogene TRBV3-2) with TRBJ1-2; 9 bases match TRBD1. The CDR3 has 16 residues. Trimming at V came to 1 base and at J to 1 base, leaving 4 bases not matched to a gene. Germline V gives CDR1 LGHDT, CDR2 YNNKEL (reference sequence).

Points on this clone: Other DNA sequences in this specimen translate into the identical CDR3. The CDR3 region is CASSLTGAGSQPQHF. The CDR3 region has the DNA TGTGCCAGCAGTTTGACAGGGGCTGGGAGTCAGCCCCAGCATTTT. The rearrangement uses TRBV27 and TRBJ1-5; 8 bases are shared with TRBD1. This CDR3 is built from 15 residues. Germline lookup yields CDR1 MNHEY and CDR2 SMNVEV (reference sequence). V shed 3 bases and J 6 bases; nucleotides not matched to a gene: 7.

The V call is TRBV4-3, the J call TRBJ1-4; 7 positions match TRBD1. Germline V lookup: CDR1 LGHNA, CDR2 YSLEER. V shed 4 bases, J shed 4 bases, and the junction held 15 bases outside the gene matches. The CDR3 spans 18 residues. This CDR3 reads CASSPDYLTRDSNEKLFF. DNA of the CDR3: TGCGCCAGCAGCCCCGATTATCTCACCCGGGACAGTAATGAAAAACTGTTTTTT.

The CDR3 DNA is TGTGCCAGCAGCTCCCCGGGACTAGCGGGACCAGATACGCAGTATTTT. Protein: CASSSPGLAGPDTQYF. The V call is TRBV7-9, the J call TRBJ2-3, with TRBD2 matching over 13 bases. The CDR3 totals 16 residues. In germline, CDR1 is SEHNR, CDR2 FQNEAQ (reference sequence). V trimming: 4 bases; J trimming: 4 bases; junction bases outside the gene matches: 5.

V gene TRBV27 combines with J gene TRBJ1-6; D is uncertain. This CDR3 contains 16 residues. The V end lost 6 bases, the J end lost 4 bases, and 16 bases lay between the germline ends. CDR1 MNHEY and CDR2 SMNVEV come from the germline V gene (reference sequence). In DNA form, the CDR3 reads TGTGCCAGCAGCTTTCAGAACCGGGGTTATAATTCACCCCTCCACTTT. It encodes CASSFQNRGYNSPLHF.

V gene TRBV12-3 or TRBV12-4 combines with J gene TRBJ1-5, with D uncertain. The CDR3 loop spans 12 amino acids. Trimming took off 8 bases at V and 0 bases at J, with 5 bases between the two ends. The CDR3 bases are TGTGCCAGCGCTAATAGCAATCAGCCCCAGCATTTT. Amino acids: CASANSNQPQHF.

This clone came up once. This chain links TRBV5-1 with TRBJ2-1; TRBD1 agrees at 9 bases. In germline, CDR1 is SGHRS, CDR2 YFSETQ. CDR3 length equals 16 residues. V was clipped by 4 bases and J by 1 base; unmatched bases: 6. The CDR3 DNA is TGCGCCAGCAGCCTAGGGACAGGGCAATCCTACAATGAGCAGTTCTTC. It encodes CASSLGTGQSYNEQFF.

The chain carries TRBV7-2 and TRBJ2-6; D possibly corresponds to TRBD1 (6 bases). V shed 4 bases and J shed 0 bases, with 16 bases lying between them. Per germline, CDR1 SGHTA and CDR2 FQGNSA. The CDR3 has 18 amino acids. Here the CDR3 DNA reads TGTGCCAGCAGCTCAAATAAACAGGGTTACTCTGGGGCCAACGTCCTGACTTTC. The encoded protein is CASSSNKQGYSGANVLTF.

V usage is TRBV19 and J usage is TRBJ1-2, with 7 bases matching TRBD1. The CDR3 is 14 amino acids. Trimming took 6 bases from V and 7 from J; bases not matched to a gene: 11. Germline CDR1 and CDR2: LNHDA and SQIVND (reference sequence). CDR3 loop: CASSRQGGMRGYTF. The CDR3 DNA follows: TGTGCCAGTAGCCGACAGGGAGGAATGCGTGGCTACACCTTC.

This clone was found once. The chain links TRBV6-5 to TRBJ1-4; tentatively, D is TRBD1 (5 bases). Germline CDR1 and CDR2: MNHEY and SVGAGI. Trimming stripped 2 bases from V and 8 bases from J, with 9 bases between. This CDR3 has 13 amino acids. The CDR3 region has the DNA TGTGCCAGCAGTTACCGGGGGACGGAAAAACTGTTTTTT. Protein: CASSYRGTEKLFF.